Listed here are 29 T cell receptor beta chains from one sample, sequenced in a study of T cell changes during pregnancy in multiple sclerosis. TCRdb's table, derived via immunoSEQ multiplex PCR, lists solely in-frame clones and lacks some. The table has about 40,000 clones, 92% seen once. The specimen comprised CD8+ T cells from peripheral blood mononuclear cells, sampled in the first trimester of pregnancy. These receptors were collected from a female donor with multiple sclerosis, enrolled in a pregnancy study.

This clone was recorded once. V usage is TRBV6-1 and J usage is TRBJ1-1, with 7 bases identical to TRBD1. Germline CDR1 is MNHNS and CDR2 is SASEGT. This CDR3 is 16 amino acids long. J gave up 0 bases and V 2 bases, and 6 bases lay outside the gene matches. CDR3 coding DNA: TGTGCCAGCAGTGAATTACAGGGGCCCCTGAACACTGAAGCTTTCTTT. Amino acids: CASSELQGPLNTEAFF.

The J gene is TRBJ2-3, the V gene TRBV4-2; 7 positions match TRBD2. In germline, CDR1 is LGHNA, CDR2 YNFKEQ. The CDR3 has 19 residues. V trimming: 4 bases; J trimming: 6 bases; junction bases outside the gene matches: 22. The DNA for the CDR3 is TGTGCCAGCAGCCCCCTCCTACAGACTAGCCCGGCACTACCGGATACGCAGTATTTT. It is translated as CASSPLLQTSPALPDTQYF.

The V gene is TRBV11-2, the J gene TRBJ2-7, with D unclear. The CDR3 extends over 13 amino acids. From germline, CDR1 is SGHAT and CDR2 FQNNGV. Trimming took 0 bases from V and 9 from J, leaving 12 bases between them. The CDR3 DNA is TGTGCCAGCAGCTTAGACTCCTACGAGCGGCAGTACTTC. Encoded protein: CASSLDSYERQYF. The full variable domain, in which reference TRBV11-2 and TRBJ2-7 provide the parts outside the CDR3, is EAGVAQSPRYKIIEKRQSVAFWCNPISGHATLYWYQQILGQGPKLLIQFQNNGVVDDSQLPKDRFSAERLKGVDSTLKIQPAKLEDSAVYLCASSLDSYERQYFGPGTRLTVT.

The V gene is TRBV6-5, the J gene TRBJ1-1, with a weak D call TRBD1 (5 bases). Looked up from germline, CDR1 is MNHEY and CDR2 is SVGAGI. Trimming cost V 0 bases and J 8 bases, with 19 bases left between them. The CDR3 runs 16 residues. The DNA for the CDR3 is TGTGCCAGCAGTTACTCAGTGGGGGACTTGGGAGGGGAAGCTTTCTTT. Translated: CASSYSVGDLGGEAFF.

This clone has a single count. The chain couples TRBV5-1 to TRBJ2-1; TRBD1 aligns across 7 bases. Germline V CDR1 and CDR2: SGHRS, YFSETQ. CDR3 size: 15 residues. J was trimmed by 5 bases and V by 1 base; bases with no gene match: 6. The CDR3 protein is CASSLFGQDDNEQFF. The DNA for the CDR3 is TGCGCCAGCAGCTTGTTTGGACAGGATGACAATGAGCAGTTCTTC.

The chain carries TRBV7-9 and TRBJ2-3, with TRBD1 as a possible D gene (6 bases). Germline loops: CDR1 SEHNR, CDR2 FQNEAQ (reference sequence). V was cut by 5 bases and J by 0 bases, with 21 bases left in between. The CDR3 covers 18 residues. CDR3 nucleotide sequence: TGTGCCAGCAGCCCCGGGACACCAACCACGGGGAGCACAGATACGCAGTATTTT. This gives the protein CASSPGTPTTGSTDTQYF.

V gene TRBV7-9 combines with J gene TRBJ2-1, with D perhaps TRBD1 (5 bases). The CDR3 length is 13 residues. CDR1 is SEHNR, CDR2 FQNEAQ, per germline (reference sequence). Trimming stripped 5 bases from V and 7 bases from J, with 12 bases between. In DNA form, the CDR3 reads TGTGCCAGCAGCGACCTAGGGGTGAATGAGCAGTTCTTC. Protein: CASSDLGVNEQFF.

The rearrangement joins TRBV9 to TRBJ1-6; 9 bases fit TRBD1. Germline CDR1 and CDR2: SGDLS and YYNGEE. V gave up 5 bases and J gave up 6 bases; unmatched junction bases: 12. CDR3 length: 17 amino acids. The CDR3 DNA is TGTGCCAGCAGTGTCGGGGACAGGGCCTTTTTTAATTCACCCCTCCACTTT. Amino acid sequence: CASSVGDRAFFNSPLHF. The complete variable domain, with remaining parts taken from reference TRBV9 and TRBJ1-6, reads DSGVTQTPKHLITATGQRVTLRCSPRSGDLSVYWYQQSLDQGLQFLIQYYNGEERAKGNILERFSAQQFPDLHSELNLSSLELGDSALYFCASSVGDRAFFNSPLHFGNGTRLTVT.

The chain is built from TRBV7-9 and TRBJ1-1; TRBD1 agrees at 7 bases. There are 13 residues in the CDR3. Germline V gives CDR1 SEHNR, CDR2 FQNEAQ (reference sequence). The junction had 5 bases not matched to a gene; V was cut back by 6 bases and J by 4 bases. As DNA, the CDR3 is TGTGCCAGCAGACCACAGGGGACCACTGAAGCTTTCTTT. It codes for CASRPQGTTEAFF.

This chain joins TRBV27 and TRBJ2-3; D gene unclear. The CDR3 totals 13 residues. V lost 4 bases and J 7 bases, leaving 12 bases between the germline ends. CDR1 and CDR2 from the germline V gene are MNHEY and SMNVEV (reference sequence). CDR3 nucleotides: TGTGCCAGCAGTTCCTCATGGGCTAATACGCAGTATTTT. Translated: CASSSSWANTQYF.

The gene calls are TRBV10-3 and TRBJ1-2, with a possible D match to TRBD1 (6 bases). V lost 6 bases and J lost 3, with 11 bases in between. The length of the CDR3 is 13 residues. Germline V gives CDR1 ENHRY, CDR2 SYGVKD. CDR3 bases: TGTGCCATCAGCCCGGACAGCGACTATGGCTACACCTTC. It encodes CAISPDSDYGYTF.

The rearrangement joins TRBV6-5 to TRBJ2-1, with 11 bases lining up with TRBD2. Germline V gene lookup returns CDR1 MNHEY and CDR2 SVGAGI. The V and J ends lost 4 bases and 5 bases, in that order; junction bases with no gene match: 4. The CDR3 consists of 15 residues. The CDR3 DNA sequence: TGTGCCAGCAGTTCTTCACTAGCGGGGGACAATGAGCAGTTCTTC. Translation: CASSSSLAGDNEQFF.

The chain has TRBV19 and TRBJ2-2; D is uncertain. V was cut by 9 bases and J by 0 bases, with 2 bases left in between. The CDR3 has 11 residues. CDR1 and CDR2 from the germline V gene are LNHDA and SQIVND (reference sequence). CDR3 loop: CASTNTGELFF. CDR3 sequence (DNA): TGTGCCAGCACGAACACCGGGGAGCTGTTTTTT.

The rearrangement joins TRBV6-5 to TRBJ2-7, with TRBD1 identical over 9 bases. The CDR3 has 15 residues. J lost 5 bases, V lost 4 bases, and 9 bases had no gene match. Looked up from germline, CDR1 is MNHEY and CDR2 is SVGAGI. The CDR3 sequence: CASSWGQGQLDEQYF. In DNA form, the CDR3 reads TGTGCCAGCAGTTGGGGACAGGGTCAACTTGACGAGCAGTACTTC.

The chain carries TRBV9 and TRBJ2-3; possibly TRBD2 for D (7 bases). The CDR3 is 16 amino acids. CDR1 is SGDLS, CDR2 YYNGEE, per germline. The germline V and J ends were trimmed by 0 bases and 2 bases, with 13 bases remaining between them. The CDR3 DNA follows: TGTGCCAGCAGCGTAGGGCCGGGGGGCCTCACAGATACGCAGTATTTT. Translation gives CASSVGPGGLTDTQYF.

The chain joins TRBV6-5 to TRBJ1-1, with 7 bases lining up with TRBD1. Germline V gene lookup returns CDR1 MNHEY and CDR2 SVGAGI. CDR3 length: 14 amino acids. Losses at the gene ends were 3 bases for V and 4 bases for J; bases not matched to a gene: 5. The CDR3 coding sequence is TGTGCCAGCAGTTATGTCCACAGGGGCACTGAAGCTTTCTTT. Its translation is CASSYVHRGTEAFF.

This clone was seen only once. CDR3 sequence reads: CASSVAGGGLETQYF. The CDR3 region has the DNA TGTGCCAGCAGCGTAGCCGGGGGGGGCCTCGAGACCCAGTACTTC. The gene calls are TRBV9 and TRBJ2-5, with 8 bases aligning to TRBD2. The CDR3 is 15 residues long. CDR1 SGDLS and CDR2 YYNGEE come from the germline V gene. Trimming at V came to 0 bases and at J to 5 bases, leaving 6 bases not matched to a gene.

The CDR3 here is CASIGGVYEQYF. The DNA of the CDR3 is TGTGCCAGCATCGGAGGGGTCTACGAGCAGTACTTC. The chain employs TRBV2 and TRBJ2-7; TRBD2 is a possible D gene (6 bases). The CDR3 extends over 12 amino acids. V lost 7 bases and J 3 bases, leaving 10 bases between the germline ends. Looked up from germline, CDR1 is SNHLY and CDR2 is FYNNEI.

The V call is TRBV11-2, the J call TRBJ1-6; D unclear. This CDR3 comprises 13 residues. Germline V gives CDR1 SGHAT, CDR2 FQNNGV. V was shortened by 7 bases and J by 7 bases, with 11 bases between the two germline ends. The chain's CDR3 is CASTGGLNSPLHF. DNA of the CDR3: TGTGCCAGCACGGGAGGGCTAAATTCACCCCTCCACTTT.

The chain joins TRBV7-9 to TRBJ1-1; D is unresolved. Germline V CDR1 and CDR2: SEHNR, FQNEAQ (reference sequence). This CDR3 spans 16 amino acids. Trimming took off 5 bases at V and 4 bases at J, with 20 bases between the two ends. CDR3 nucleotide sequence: TGTGCCAGCAGCGACGACCTGGAGGAGTTCGGCACTGAAGCTTTCTTT. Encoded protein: CASSDDLEEFGTEAFF.

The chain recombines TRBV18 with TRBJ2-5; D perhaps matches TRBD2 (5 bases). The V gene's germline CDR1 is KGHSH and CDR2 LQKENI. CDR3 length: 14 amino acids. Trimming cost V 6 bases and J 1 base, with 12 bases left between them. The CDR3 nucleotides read TGTGCCAGCTCCGACCGTGCGGGCCAAGAGACCCAGTACTTC. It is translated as CASSDRAGQETQYF.

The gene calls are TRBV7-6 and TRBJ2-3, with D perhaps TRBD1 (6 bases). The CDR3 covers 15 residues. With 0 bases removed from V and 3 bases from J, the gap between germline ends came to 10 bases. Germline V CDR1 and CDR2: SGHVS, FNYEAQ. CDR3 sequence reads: CASSLAGQGTDTQYF. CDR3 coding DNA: TGTGCCAGCAGCTTAGCTGGTCAGGGGACAGATACGCAGTATTTT.

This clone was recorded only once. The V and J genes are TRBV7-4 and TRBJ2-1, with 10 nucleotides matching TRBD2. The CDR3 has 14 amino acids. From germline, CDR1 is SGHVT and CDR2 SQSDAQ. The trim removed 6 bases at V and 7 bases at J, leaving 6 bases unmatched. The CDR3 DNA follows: TGTGCCAGCAGAGCGGGGGGGTCAGGTAATGAGCAGTTCTTC. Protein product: CASRAGGSGNEQFF.

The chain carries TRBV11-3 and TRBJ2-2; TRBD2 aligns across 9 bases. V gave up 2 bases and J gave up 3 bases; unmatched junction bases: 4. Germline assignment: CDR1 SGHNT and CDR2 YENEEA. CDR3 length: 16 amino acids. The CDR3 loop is CASSLTSGGYTGELFF. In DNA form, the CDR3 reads TGTGCCAGCAGCTTAACCAGCGGGGGGTACACCGGGGAGCTGTTTTTT.

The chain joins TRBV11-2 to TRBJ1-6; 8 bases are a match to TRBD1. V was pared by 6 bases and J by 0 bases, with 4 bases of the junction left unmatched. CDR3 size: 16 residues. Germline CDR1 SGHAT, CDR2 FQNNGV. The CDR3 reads CASSPGGASYNSPLHF. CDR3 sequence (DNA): TGTGCCAGCAGTCCAGGGGGCGCCTCCTATAATTCACCCCTCCACTTT.

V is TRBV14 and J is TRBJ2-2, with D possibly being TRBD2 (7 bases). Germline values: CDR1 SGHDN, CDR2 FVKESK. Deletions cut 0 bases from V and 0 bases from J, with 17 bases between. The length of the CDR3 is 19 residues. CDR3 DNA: TGTGCCAGCAGCCAAGAGAGTCTGGGGGGGCGGCCGAACACCGGGGAGCTGTTTTTT. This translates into CASSQESLGGRPNTGELFF. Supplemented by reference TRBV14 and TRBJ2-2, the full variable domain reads EAGVTQFPSHSVIEKGQTVTLRCDPISGHDNLYWYRRVMGKEIKFLLHFVKESKQDESGMPNNRFLAERTGGTYSTLKVQPAELEDSGVYFCASSQESLGGRPNTGELFFGEGSRLTVL.

The CDR3 reads CASSESPDYGYTF. DNA of the CDR3: TGCGCCAGCAGTGAGTCCCCAGACTATGGCTACACCTTC. V gene TRBV10-2 combines with J gene TRBJ1-2; D gene ambiguous. Trimming removed 0 bases at V and 3 bases at J, with 5 bases between. The CDR3 covers 13 residues. CDR1 and CDR2 from the germline V gene are WSHSY and SAAADI.

The CDR3 DNA is TGTGCCAGCAGCTTGGTGGGGGGAAACACAGATACGCAGTATTTT. Translation: CASSLVGGNTDTQYF. The J gene is TRBJ2-3, the V gene TRBV5-8; weak D call: TRBD2 (6 bases). The CDR3 is 15 residues long. From germline, CDR1 is SGHTS and CDR2 YDEGEE. Trimming took 0 bases from V and 2 from J, leaving 10 bases between them.

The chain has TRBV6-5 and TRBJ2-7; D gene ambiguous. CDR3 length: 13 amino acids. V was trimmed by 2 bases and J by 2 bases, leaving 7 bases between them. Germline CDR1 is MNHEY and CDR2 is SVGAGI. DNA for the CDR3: TGTGCCAGCAGTTACCCAGGAACCTACGAGCAGTACTTC. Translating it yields CASSYPGTYEQYF.